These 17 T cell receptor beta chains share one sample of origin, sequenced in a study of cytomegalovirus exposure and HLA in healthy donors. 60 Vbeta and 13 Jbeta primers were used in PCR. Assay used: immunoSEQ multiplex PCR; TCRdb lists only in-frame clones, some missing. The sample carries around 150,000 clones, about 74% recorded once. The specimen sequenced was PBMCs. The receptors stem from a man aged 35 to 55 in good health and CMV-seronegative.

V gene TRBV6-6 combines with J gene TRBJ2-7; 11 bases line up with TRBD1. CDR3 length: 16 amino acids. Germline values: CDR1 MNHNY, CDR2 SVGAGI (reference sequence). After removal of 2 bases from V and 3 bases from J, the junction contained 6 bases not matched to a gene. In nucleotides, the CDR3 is TGTGCCAGCAGTTACCAAGGGACAGGGGGGAACTACGAGCAGTACTTC. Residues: CASSYQGTGGNYEQYF.

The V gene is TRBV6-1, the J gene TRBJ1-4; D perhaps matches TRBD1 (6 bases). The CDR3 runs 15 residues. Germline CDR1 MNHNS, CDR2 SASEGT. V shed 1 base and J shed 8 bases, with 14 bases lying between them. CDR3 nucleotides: TGTGCCAGCAGTGAAGTAGGGGCAGGGGAGGAAAAACTGTTTTTT. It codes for CASSEVGAGEEKLFF.

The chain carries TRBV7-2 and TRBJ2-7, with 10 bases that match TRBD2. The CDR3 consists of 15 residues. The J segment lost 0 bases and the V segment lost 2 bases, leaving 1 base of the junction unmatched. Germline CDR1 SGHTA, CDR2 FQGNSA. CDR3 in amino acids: CASSLLAGGSYEQYF. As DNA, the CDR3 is TGTGCCAGCAGCTTATTAGCGGGAGGCTCCTACGAGCAGTACTTC.

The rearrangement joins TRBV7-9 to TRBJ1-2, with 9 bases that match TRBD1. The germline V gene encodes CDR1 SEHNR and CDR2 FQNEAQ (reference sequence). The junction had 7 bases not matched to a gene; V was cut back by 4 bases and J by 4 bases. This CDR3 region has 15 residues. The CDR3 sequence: CASSSDRGFSYGYTF. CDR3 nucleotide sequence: TGTGCCAGCAGCTCGGACAGGGGTTTTAGCTATGGCTACACCTTC.

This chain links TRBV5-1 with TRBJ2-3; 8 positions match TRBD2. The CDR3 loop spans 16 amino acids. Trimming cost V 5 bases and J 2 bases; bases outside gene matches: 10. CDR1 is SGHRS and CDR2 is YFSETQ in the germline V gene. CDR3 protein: CASSTSGTSLTDTQYF. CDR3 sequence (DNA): TGCGCCAGCAGTACCTCCGGGACTAGTCTCACAGATACGCAGTATTTT.

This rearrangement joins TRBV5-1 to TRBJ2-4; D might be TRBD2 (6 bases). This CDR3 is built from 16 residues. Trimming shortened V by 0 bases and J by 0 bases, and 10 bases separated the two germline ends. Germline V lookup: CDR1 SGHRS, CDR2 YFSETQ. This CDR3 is CASSLGRGLAKNIQYF. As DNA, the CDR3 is TGCGCCAGCAGCTTGGGGCGGGGTTTAGCCAAAAACATTCAGTACTTC.

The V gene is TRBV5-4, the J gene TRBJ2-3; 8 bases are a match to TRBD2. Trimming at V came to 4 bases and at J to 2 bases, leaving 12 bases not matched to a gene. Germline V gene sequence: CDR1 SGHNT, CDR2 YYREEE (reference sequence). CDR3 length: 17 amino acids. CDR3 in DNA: TGTGCCAGCAGCGGGGTCCCCGGGGGGGGAAACACAGATACGCAGTATTTT. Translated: CASSGVPGGGNTDTQYF.

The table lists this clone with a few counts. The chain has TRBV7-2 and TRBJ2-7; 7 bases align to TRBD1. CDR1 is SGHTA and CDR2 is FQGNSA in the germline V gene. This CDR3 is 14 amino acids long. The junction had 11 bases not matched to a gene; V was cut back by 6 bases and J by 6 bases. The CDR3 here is CASRKHTGALEQYF. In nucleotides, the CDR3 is TGTGCCAGCAGGAAACACACAGGGGCCCTCGAGCAGTACTTC.

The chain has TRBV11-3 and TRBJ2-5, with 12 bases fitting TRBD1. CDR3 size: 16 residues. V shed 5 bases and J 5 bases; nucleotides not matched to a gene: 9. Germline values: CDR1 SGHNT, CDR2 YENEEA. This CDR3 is CASSLLRDRGRETQYF. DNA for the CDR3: TGTGCCAGCAGCCTCCTCCGGGACAGGGGGCGGGAGACCCAGTACTTC. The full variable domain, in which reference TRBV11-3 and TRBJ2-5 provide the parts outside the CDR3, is EAGVVQSPRYKIIEKKQPVAFWCNPISGHNTLYWYLQNLGQGPELLIRYENEEAVDDSQLPKDRFSAERLKGVDSTLKIQPAELGDSAVYLCASSLLRDRGRETQYFGPGTRLLVL.

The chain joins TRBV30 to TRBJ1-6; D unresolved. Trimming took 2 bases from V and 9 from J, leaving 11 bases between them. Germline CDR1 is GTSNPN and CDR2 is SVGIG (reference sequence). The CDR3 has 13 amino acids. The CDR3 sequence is CAWSPGYGSPLHF. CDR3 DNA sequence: TGTGCCTGGAGTCCAGGTTATGGTTCACCCCTCCACTTT. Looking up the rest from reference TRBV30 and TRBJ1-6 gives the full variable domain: SQTIHQWPATLVQPVGSPLSLECTVEGTSNPNLYWYRQAAGRGLQLLFYSVGIGQISSEVPQNLSASRPQDRQFILSSKKLLLSDSGFYLCAWSPGYGSPLHFGNGTRLTVT.

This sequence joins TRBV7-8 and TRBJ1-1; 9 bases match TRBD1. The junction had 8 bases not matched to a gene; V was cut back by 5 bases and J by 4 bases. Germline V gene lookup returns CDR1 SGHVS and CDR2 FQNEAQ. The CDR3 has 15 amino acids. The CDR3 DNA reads TGTGCCAGCAGCGCGGGACAGGGAAGATTCACTGAAGCTTTCTTT. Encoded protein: CASSAGQGRFTEAFF.

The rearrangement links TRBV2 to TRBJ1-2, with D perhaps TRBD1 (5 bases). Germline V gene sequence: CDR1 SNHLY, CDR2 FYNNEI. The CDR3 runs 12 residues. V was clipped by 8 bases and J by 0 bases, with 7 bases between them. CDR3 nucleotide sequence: TGTGCCAGCGGCAGGGCTAACTATGGCTACACCTTC. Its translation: CASGRANYGYTF.

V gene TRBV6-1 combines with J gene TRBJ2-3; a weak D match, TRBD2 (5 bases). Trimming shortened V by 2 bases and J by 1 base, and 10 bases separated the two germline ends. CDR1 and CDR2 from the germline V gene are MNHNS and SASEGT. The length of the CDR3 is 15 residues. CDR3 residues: CASSEPGAGTDTQYF. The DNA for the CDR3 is TGTGCCAGCAGTGAACCCGGAGCGGGCACAGATACGCAGTATTTT.

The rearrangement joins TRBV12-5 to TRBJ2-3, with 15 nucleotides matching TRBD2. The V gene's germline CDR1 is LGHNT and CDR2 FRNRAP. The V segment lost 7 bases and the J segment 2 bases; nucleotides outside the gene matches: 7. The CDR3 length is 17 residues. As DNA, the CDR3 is TGTGCTAGTGCCAAGGGACTAGCGGGAGGTATCACAGATACGCAGTATTTT. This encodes CASAKGLAGGITDTQYF.

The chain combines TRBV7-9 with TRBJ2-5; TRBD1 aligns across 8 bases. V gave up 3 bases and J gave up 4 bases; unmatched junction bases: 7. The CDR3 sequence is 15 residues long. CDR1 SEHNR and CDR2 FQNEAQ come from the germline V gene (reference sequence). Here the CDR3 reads CASSFAGGWGETQYF. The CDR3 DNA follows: TGTGCCAGCAGCTTTGCAGGGGGCTGGGGAGAGACCCAGTACTTC.

Here the CDR3 reads CASSLVGFGTGYYEQYF. In DNA form, the CDR3 reads TGTGCCAGCAGCTTAGTAGGGTTCGGGACAGGGTACTACGAGCAGTACTTC. This chain uses TRBV7-2 with TRBJ2-7; 9 bases agree with TRBD1. The ends lost 1 base at V and 3 bases at J; junction bases unmatched: 10. Per the germline V gene, CDR1 is SGHTA and CDR2 is FQGNSA. The CDR3 is 17 amino acids.

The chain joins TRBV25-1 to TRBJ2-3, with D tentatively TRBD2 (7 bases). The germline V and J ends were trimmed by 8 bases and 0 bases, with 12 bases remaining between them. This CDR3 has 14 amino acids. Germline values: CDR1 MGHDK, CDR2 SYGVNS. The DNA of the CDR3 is TGTGCCAGCCGGGGGGCTGTAAGCACAGATACGCAGTATTTT. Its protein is CASRGAVSTDTQYF.